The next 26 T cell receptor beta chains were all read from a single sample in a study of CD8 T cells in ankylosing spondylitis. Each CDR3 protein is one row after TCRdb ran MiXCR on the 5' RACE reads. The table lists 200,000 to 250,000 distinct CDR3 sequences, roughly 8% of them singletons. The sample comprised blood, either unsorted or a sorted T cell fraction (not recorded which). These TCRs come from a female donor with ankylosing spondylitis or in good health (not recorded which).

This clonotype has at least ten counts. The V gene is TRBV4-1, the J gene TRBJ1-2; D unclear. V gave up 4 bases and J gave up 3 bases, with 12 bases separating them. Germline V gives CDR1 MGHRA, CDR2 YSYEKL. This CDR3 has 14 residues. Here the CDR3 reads CASSPVTDYYGYTF. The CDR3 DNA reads TGCGCCAGCAGCCCAGTGACCGATTACTATGGCTACACCTTC.

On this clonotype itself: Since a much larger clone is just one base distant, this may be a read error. Here the CDR3 DNA reads TGCAGTGGGGGTGGATCCAACGATGAGCAGTTCTTC. The encoded protein is CSGGGSNDEQFF. The chain is built from TRBV20-1 and TRBJ2-1, with no clear D. CDR1 DFQATT and CDR2 SNEGSKA come from the germline V gene (reference sequence). Trimming left V 7 bases short and J 8 bases short, with 15 bases between. CDR3 length: 12 residues.

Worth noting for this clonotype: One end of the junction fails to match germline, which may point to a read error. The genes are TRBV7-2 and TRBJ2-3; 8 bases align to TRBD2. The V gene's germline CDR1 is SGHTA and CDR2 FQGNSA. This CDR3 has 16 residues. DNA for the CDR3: TGTGTCAGCAGCTTTCCCCCGGGAGGGAGCACAGATACGCAGTATTTT. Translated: CVSSFPPGGSTDTQYF.

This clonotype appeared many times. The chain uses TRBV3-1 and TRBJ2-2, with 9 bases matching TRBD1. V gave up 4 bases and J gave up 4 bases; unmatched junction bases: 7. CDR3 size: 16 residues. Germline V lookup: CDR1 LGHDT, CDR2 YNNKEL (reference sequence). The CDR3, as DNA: TGTGCCAGCAGCCCCCTGCGGACAGGGGTCACCGGGGAGCTGTTTTTT. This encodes CASSPLRTGVTGELFF.

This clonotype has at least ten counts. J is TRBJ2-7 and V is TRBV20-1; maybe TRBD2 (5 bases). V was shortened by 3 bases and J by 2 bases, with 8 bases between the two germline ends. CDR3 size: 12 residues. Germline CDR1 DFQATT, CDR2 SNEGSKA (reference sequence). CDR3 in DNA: TGCAGTGCTAGTTCCGGGGCCTACGAGCAGTACTTC. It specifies CSASSGAYEQYF.

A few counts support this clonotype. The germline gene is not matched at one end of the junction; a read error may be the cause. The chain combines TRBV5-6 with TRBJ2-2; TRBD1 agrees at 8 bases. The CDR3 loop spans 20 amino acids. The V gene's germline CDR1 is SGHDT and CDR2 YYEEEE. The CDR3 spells CSSSLEARGHLFQSTGELFF. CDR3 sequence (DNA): TGTTCCAGCAGCTTGGAGGCCAGGGGGCACCTTTTCCAAAGCACCGGGGAGCTGTTTTTT.

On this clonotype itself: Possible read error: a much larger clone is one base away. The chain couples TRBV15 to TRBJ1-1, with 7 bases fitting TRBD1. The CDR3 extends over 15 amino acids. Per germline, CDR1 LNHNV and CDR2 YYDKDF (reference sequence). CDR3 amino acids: CTTSRDRDRNTEAFF. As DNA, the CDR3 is TGTACCACCAGCAGAGACCGGGACAGGAACACTGAAGCTTTCTTT.

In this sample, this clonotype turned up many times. The CDR3 bases are TGCAGCGCCCGGACAGGGGGCATAGCCAAAAACATTCAGTACTTC. As protein: CSARTGGIAKNIQYF. The V gene is TRBV29-1, the J gene TRBJ2-4, with TRBD1 identical over 11 bases. The CDR3 spans 15 residues. Germline CDR1 SQVTM, CDR2 ANQGSEA. Losses at the gene ends were 7 bases for V and 0 bases for J; bases not matched to a gene: 5.

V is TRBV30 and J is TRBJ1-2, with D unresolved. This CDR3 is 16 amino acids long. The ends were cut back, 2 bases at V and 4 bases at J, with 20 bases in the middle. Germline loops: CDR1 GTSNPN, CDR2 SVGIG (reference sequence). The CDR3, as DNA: TGTGCCTGGAGTAGGGCGGCCAACAGTTATGGCTATGGCTACACCTTC. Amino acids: CAWSRAANSYGYGYTF.

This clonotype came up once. The CDR3: CACSQRGTGSYEQYF. The DNA for the CDR3 is TGTGCCTGCTCCCAACGGGGGACAGGATCCTACGAGCAGTACTTC. The genes are TRBV3-1 and TRBJ2-7; the match to TRBD1 covers 8 bases. The CDR3 consists of 15 residues. V was clipped by 11 bases and J by 1 base; unmatched bases: 13. Per the germline V gene, CDR1 is LGHDT and CDR2 is YNNKEL (reference sequence).

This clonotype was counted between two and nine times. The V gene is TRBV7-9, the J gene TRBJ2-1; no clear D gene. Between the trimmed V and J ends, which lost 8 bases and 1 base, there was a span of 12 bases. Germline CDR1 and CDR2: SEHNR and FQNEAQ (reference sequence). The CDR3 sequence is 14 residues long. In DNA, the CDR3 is TGTGCCAGCGCCCTGACAATGTCCTACAATGAGCAGTTCTTC. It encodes CASALTMSYNEQFF.

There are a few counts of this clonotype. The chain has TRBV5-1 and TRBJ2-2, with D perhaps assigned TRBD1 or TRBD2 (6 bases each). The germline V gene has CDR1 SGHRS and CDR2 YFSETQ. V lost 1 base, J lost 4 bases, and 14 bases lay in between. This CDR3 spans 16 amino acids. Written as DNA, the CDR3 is TGCGCCAGCAGCTTGAACGGGGGCCCGAGCACCGGGGAGCTGTTTTTT. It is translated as CASSLNGGPSTGELFF.

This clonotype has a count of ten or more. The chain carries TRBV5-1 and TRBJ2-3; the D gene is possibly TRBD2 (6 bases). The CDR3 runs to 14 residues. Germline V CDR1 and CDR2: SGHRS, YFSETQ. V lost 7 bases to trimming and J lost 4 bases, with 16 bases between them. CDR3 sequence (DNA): TGCGCCAGCCGCTGGGACTTTCCTGCAGATACGCAGTATTTT. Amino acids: CASRWDFPADTQYF.

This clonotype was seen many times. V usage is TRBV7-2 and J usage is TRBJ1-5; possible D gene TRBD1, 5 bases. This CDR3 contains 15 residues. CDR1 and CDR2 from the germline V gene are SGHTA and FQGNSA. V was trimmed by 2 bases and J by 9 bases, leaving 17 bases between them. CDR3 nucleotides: TGTGCCAGCAGCTTAACATCAGGGACCCTGAGGCCCCAGCATTTT. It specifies CASSLTSGTLRPQHF.

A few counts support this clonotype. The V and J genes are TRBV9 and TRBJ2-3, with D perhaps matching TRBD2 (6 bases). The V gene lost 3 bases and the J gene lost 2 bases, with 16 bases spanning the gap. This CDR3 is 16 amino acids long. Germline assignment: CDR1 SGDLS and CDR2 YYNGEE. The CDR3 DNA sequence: TGTGCCAGCAGCGAGAGTGGCGGGACCGTCACAGATACGCAGTATTTT. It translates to CASSESGGTVTDTQYF.

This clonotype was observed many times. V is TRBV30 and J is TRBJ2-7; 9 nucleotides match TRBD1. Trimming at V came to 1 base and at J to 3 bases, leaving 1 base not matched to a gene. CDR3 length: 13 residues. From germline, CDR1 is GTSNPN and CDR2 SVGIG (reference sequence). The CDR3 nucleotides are TGTGCCTGGAGTGAGGACAGGGGCTACGAGCAGTACTTC. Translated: CAWSEDRGYEQYF.

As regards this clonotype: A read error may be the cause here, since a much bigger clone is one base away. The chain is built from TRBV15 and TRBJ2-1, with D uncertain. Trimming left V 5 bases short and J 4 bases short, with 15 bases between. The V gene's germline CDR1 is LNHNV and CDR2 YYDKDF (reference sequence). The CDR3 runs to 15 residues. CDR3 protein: CATSRTLMVYNEQFF. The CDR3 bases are TGTGCCACCAGCCGGACGCTAATGGTTTACAATGAGCAGTTCTTC.

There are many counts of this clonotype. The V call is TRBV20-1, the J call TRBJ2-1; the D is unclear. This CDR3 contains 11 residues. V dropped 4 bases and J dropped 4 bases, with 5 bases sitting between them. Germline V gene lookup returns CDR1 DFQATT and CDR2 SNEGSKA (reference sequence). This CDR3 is CSATAYNEQFF. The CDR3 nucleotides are TGCAGTGCTACCGCTTACAATGAGCAGTTCTTC.

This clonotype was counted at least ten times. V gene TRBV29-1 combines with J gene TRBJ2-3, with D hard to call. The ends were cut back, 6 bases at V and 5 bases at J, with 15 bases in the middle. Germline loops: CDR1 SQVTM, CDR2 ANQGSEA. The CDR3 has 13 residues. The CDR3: CSVSGLGLDTQYF. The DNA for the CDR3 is TGCAGCGTCTCCGGGCTAGGGCTAGATACGCAGTATTTT.

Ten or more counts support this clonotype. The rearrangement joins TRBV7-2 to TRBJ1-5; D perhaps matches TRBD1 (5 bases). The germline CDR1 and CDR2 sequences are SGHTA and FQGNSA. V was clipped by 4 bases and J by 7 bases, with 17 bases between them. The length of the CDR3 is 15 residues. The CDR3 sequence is CASSSRSGDGQPQHF. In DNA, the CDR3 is TGTGCCAGCAGCTCCCGTTCGGGGGACGGCCAGCCCCAGCATTTT.

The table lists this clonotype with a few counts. The CDR3 sequence: CASSDRGINQPQHF. CDR3 bases: TGTGCCAGCAGTGACAGGGGTATCAATCAGCCCCAGCATTTT. The chain combines TRBV6-4 with TRBJ1-5; TRBD1 might be the D (5 bases). CDR3 size: 14 residues. V lost 2 bases and J lost 3, with 8 bases in between. Germline V lookup: CDR1 MRHNA, CDR2 SNTAGT.

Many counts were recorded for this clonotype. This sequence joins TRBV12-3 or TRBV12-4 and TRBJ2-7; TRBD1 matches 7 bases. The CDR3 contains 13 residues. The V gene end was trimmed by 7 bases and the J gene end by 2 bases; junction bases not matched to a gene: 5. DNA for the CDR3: TGTGCCAGCACCTCAGGGGGAACCTACGAGCAGTACTTC. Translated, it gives CASTSGGTYEQYF.

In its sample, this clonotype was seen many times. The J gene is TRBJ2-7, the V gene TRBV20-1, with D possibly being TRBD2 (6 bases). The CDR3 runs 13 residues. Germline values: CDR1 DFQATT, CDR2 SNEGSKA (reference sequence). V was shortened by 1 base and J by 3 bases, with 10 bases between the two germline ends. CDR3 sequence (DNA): TGCAGTGCTAGAGCCTCTAGCGACTACGAGCAGTACTTC. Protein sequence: CSARASSDYEQYF.

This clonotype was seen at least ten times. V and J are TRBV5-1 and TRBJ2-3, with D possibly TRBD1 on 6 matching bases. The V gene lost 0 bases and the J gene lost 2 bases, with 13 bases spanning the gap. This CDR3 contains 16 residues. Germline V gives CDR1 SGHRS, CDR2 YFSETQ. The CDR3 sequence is CASSLDLTGLTDTQYF. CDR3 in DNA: TGCGCCAGCAGCTTGGATTTGACAGGACTCACAGATACGCAGTATTTT.

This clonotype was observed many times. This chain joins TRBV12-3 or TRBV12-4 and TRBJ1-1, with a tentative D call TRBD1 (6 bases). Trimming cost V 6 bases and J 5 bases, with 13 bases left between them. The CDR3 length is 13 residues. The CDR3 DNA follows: TGTGCCAGCAGCCCGACAGGAGAGACTGAAGCTTTCTTT. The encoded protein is CASSPTGETEAFF.

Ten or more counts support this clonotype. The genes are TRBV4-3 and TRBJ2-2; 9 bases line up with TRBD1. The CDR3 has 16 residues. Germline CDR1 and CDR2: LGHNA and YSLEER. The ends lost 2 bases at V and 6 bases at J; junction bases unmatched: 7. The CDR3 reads CASSQPGQGRPGELFF. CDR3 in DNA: TGCGCCAGCAGCCAACCGGGACAGGGTCGGCCCGGGGAGCTGTTTTTT.